This T cell receptor beta chain was obtained from a study of CD8 T cells in ankylosing spondylitis. Broader study findings: Eight or nine highly homologous variants made up a TCR beta motif that seemed to typify ankylosing spondylitis blood. According to the report, clones linked to the disease were significantly enriched in matched synovial fluid samples taken from ankylosing spondylitis patients.

Using quantitative 5'-RACE with molecular barcodes, the authors made TCR beta libraries. TCRdb processed the 5' RACE reads anew with MiXCR; each CDR3 protein has one entry. The sample records 330,000 or so distinct CDR3 sequences, approximately 8.2% being singletons. Germline-derived CDR1 and CDR2 are SGHRS and YFSETQ. Losses at the gene ends were 4 bases for V and 6 bases for J; bases not matched to a gene: 8. This CDR3 is 15 amino acids long. Note on this clonotype: The antigen remains undetermined.

The J gene is TRBJ2-7, the V gene TRBV5-1; 12 bases map to TRBD2. Sequencing input: blood, either unsorted or a sorted T cell fraction (not recorded which). The source of this sequence is a male donor with ankylosing spondylitis. The CDR3 is CASSVRLAGEVEQYF. DNA for the CDR3: TGCGCCAGCAGCGTCCGACTAGCGGGAGAAGTCGAGCAGTACTTC.